This entry is about one T cell receptor (beta chain). It has no known antigen specificity. The sample holds no much larger clone one base away, and base qualities are not on file. The sample comes from a study of T-cell reconstitution after alpha-beta-depleted transplantation in children (dated by TCRdb to the mid-2010s). As for the study more broadly: The study quantitatively tracked T-cell immune reconstitution after TCRalphabeta/CD19-depleted allogeneic hematopoietic cell transplantation in children using TCR repertoire profiling.

To prepare the library, PCR was applied. This sample was sequenced with an Illumina HiSeq 2500. TCR libraries were prepared with molecular barcoding, using unique molecular identifiers to normalize TCRbeta repertoire quantification. In-frame beta chains were kept once TCRdb had trimmed the public reads at Q25 with fastp and called clones with MiXCR. Identical CDR3 protein sequences are pooled into one entry, listed with their most common genes and DNA. The sample contains just under 550,000 distinct CDR3 sequences, approximately 16% of them found a single time. The top ten hold more than 2.5% of the sample. CDR1 is given as DFQATT and CDR2 as SNEGSKA, both from the germline V gene (reference sequence). The CDR3 sequence holds 15 residues, the cysteine and phenylalanine included. The CDR3 DNA has 45 bases and is translated from base 1. V loses 0 bases, J loses 3 bases, and the germline ends lie 14 bases apart.

The input for sequencing was PBMCs from the stem cell graft donor, taken from the stem cell graft. The receptor's source is a human donor who donated a stem cell graft to a child with acute lymphoblastic leukemia. The chain is encoded by TRBV20-1 joined to TRBJ1-1; D gene: possibly TRBD1, on 6 matching bases. The DNA sequence is TGCAGTGCTAGAGACGTCGCACAGGGAGACACTGAAGCTTTCTTT. This yields the protein CSARDVAQGDTEAFF.